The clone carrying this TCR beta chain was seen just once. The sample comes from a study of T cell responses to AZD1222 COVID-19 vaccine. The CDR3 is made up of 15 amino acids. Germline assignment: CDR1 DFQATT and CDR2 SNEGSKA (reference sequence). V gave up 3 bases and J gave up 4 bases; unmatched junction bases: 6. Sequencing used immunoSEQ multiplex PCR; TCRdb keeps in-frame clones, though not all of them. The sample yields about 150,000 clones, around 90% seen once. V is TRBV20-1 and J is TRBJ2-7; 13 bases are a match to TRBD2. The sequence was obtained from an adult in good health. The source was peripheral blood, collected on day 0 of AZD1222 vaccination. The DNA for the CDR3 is TGCAGTGCTAGTGGGAGGACTAGCGGGAGTTACGAGCAGTACTTC. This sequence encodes CSASGRTSGSYEQYF.